This T cell receptor (beta chain) is drawn from a study of shared clonotypes between healthy human individuals. The wider study: CD4 naive and memory got three plates each, CD8 naive two, CD8 memory one.

The CDR3 is 14 residues long. Germline CDR1 is MGHRA and CDR2 is YSYEKL. The V gene lost 1 base and the J gene lost 4 bases, with 11 bases spanning the gap. Some clones are missing from TCRdb's copy, which holds only in-frame ones; the method was immunoSEQ multiplex PCR. The table lists approximately 1,000,000 clones, about 80% of them singletons. The rearrangement uses TRBV4-1 and TRBJ2-7, with no clear D. The source material was memory CD4+ T cells from PBMCs. The subset denotes: CD45RA-negative fraction. The clonotype was recovered from a man younger than 30 in good health. Some clones in this sample may be carry-over from other donors' samples. The CDR3 coding sequence is TGCGCCAGCAGCCAAGCCGAAACAGTTTACGAGCAGTACTTC. This translates into CASSQAETVYEQYF.